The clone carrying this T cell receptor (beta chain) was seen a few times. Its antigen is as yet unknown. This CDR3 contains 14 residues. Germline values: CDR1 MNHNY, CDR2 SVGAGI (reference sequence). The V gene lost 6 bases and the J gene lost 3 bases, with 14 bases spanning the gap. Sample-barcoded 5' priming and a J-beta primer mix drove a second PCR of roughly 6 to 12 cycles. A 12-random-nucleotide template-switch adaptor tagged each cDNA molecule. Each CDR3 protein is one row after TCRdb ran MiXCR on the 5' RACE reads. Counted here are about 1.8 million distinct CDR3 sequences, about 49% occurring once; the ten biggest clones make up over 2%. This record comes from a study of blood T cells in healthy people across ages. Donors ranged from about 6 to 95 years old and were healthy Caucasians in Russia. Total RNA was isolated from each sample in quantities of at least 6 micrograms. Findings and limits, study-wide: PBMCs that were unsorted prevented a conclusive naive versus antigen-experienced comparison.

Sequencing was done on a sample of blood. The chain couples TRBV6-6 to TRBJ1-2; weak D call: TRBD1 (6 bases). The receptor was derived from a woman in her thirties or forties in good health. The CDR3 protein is CASRNIGQYYGYTF. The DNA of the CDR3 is TGTGCCAGCAGGAATATCGGACAGTACTATGGCTACACCTTC.